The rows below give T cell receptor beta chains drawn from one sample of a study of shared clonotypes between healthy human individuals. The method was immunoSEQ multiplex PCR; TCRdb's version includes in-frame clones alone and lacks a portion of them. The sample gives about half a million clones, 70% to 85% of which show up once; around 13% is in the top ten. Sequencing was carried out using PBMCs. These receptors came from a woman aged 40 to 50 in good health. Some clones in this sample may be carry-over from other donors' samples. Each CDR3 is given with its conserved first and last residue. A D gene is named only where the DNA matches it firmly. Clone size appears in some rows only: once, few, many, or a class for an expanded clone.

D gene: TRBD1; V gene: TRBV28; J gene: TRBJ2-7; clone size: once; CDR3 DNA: TGTGCCAGCAGTCCGATCGCCCGGGACAGGGTCGAGCAGTACTTC; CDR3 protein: CASSPIARDRVEQYF
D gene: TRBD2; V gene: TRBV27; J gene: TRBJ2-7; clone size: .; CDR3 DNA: TGTGCCAGCAGTCCCGGGACTAGCGGGAGCTCCTACGAGCAGTACTTC; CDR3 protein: CASSPGTSGSSYEQYF
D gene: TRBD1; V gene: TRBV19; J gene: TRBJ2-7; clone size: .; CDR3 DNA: TGTGCCAGTAGTATAGATGGGACAGGGTCATACGAGCAGTACTTC; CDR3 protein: CASSIDGTGSYEQYF
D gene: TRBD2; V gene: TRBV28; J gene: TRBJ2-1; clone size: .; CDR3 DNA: TGTGCCAGCAGTTTGTTTGGTAGCGGGAGGTCGAATGAGCAGTTCTTC; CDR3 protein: CASSLFGSGRSNEQFF
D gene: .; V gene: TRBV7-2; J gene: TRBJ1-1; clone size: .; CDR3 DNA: TGTGCCAGCAGCCCCTGGGGCGCGAACACTGAAGCTTTCTTT; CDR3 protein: CASSPWGANTEAFF
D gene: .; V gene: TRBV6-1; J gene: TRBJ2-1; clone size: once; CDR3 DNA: TGTGCCAGCAGTGGGAGCTCCTACAATGAGCAGTTCTTC; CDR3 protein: CASSGSSYNEQFF
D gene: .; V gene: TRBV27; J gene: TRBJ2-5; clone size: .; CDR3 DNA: TGTGCCAGCAGTTTAAGTGAGACCCAGTACTTC; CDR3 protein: CASSLSETQYF
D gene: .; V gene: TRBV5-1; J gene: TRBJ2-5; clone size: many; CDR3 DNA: TGCGCCAGCAGGATGGGACCGTACCAAGAGACCCAGTACTTC; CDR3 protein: CASRMGPYQETQYF
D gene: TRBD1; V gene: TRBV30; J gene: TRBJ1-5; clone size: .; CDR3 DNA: TGTGCCTGGAGTGTAGGGACAGATAATCAGCCCCAGCATTTT; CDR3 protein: CAWSVGTDNQPQHF
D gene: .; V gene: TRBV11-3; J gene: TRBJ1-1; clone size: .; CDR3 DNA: TGTGCCAGCAGTCAGGAGTTGAACACTGAAGCTTTCTTT; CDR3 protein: CASSQELNTEAFF
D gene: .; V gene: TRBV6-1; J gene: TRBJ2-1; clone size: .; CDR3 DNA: TGTGCCAGCAGACCAGGCGGGGACAATGAGCAGTTCTTC; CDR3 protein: CASRPGGDNEQFF
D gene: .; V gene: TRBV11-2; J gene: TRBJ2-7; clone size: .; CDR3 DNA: TGTGCCAGCAGCTTTAGCGCCTCCGAGCAGTACTTC; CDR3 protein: CASSFSASEQYF
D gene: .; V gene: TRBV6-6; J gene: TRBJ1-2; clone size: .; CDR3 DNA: TGTGCCAGCAGCTCTGGGGGGAGGGGCTACACCTTC; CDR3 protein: CASSSGGRGYTF
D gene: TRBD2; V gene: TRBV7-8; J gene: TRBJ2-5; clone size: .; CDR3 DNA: TGTGCCAGCAGCTCTAGCGGGAGGAAGACCCAGTACTTC; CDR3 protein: CASSSSGRKTQYF
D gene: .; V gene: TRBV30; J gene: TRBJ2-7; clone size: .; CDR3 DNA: TGTGCCTGGAGTGTACAAGAATACGAGCAGTACTTC; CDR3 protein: CAWSVQEYEQYF
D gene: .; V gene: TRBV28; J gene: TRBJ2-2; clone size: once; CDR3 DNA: TGTGCCAGCAGTTTACGGGTTGGCGGGGAGCTGTTTTTT; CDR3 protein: CASSLRVGGELFF
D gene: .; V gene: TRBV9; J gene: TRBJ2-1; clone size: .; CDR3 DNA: TGTGCCAGCAGCCCCCTTGCAGGGATTGAGCAGTTCTTC; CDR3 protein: CASSPLAGIEQFF